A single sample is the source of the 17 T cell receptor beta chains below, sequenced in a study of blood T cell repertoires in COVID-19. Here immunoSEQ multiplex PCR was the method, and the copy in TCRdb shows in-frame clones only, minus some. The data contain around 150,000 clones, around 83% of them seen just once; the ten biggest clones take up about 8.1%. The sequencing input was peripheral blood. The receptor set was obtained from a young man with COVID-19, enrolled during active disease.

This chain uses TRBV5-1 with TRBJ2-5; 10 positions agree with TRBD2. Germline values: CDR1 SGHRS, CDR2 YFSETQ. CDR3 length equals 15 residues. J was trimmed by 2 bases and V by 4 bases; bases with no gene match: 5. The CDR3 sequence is CASSLGTSAQETQYF. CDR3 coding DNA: TGCGCCAGCAGCCTCGGGACTAGCGCACAAGAGACCCAGTACTTC. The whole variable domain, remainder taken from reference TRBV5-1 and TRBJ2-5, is KAGVTQTPRYLIKTRGQQVTLSCSPISGHRSVSWYQQTPGQGLQFLFEYFSETQRNKGNFPGRFSGRQFSNSRSEMNVSTLELGDSALYLCASSLGTSAQETQYFGPGTRLLVL.

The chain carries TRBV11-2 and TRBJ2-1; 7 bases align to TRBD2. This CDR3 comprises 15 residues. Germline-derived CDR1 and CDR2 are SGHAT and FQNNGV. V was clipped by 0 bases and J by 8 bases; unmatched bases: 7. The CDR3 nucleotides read TGTGCCAGCAGCTTAGACGTTGCGGGAGTGGATGAGCAGTTCTTC. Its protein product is CASSLDVAGVDEQFF.

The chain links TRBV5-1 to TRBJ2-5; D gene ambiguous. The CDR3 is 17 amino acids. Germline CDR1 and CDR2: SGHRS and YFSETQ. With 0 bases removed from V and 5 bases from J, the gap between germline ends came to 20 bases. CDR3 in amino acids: CASSLASGRRMVETQYF. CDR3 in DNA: TGCGCCAGCAGCTTGGCGTCGGGTAGGCGAATGGTGGAGACCCAGTACTTC.

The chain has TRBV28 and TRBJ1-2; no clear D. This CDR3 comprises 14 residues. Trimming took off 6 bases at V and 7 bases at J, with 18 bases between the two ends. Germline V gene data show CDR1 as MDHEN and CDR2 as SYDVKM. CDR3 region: CASSTPGGAIGYTF. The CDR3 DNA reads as TGTGCCAGCAGCACCCCCGGAGGAGCTATTGGCTACACCTTC.

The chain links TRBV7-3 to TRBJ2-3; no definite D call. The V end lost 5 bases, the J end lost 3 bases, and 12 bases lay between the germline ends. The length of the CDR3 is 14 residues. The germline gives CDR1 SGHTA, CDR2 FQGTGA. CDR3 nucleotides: TGTGCCAGCAGCGAACGGGTTGATACAGATACGCAGTATTTT. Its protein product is CASSERVDTDTQYF.

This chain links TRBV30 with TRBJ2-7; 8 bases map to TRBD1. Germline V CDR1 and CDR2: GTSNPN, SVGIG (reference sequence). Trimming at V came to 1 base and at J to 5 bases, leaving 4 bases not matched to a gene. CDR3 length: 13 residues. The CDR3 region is CAWSDADRDEQYF. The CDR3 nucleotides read TGTGCCTGGAGTGATGCGGACAGGGACGAGCAGTACTTC.

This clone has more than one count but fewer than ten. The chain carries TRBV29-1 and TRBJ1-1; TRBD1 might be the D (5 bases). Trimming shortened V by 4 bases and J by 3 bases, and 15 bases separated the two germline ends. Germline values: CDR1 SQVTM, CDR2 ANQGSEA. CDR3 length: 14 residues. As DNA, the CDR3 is TGCAGCGTTGGGCGGGGCACAGTTGACACTGAAGCTTTCTTT. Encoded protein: CSVGRGTVDTEAFF.

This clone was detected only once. The CDR3 region is CATSVAEQYF. DNA of the CDR3: TGTGCCACCAGTGTGGCTGAGCAGTACTTC. V usage is TRBV24-1 and J usage is TRBJ2-7; D is unresolved. CDR1 and CDR2 (germline): KGHDR, SFDVKD. The CDR3 loop spans 10 amino acids. Trimming removed 5 bases from V and 7 bases from J, with 5 bases in between.

The CDR3 DNA reads TGTGCCAGCAGGCGGACAGGAGGTGACAATCAGCCCCAGCATTTT. Protein sequence: CASRRTGGDNQPQHF. The chain carries TRBV28 and TRBJ1-5; 7 nucleotides line up with TRBD1. The CDR3 loop spans 15 amino acids. The germline gives CDR1 MDHEN, CDR2 SYDVKM. Germline trimming cut 6 bases from V and 3 bases from J; bases unmatched to any gene: 8.

The DNA of the CDR3 is TGTGCCAGCAGCTTGGGACTAGCGGGATCGAACGAGCAGTACTTC. Translated: CASSLGLAGSNEQYF. The V and J genes are TRBV5-4 and TRBJ2-7; 11 nucleotides agree with TRBD2. Germline V gene lookup returns CDR1 SGHNT and CDR2 YYREEE (reference sequence). Trimming cost V 0 bases and J 5 bases; bases outside gene matches: 4. CDR3 length: 15 amino acids.

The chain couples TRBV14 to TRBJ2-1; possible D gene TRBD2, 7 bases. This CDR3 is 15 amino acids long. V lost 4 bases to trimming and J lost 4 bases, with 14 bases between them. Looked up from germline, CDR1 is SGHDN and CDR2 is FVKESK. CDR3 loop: CASSPTGGSYNEQFF. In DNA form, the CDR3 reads TGTGCCAGCAGCCCAACGGGGGGCTCTTACAATGAGCAGTTCTTC.

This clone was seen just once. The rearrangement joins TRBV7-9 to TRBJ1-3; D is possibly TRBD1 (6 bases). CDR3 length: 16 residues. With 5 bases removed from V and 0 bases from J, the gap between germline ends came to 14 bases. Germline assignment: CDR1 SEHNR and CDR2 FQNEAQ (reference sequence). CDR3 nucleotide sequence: TGTGCCAGCAGCCCCCTCGGGACAATCTCTGGAAACACCATATATTTT. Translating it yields CASSPLGTISGNTIYF.

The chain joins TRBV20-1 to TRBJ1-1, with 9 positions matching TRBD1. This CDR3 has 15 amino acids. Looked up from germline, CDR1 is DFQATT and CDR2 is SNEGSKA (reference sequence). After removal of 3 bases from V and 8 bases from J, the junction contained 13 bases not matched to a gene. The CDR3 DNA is TGCAGTGCTAGTCCGGCTGGGACAGGGACCACCGAAGCTTTCTTT. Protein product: CSASPAGTGTTEAFF.

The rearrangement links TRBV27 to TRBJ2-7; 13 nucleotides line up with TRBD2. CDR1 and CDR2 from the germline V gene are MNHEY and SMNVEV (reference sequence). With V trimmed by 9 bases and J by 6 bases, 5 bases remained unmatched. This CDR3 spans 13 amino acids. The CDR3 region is CASRTSGSREQYF. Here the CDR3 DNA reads TGTGCCAGTCGGACTAGCGGGAGTCGCGAGCAGTACTTC.

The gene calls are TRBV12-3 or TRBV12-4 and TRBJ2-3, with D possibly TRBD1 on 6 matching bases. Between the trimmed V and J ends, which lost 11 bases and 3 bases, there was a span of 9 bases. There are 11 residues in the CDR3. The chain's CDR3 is CAVGATDTQYF. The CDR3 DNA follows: TGTGCCGTGGGGGCGACAGATACGCAGTATTTT.

The CDR3 spells CASGQGLRYEQYF. The CDR3 bases are TGTGCCAGCGGGCAGGGGTTAAGATACGAGCAGTACTTC. The V and J genes are TRBV6-5 and TRBJ2-7, with a possible D match to TRBD1 (6 bases). Germline CDR1 MNHEY, CDR2 SVGAGI. V gave up 8 bases and J gave up 4 bases, with 15 bases separating them. The CDR3 extends over 13 amino acids.

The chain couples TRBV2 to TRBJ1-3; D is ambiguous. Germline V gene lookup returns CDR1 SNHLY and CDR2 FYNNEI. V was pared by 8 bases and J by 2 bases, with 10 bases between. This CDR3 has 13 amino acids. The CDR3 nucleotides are TGTGCCAGCGGACGGACTCCTGGAAACACCATATATTTT. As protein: CASGRTPGNTIYF.